The 22 T cell receptor beta chains below were found in one sample sequenced in a study of long-term antiretroviral therapy in people with HIV. Survey-level immunoSEQ v3.0 assays were run. Sequencing used immunoSEQ multiplex PCR; TCRdb keeps in-frame clones, though not all of them. The sample holds more than 20,000 clones; around 80% are singletons and the top ten take around 19%. The sample in question was unsorted PBMCs, obtained 0.5 years before starting antiretroviral therapy. The receptors were sampled from a man aged 40-55 years with HIV.

This clone was seen more than once but under ten times. V gene TRBV28 combines with J gene TRBJ1-6, with D possibly matching TRBD1 (6 bases). CDR1 MDHEN and CDR2 SYDVKM come from the germline V gene. CDR3 size: 14 residues. Between the trimmed V and J ends, which lost 6 bases and 4 bases, there was a span of 10 bases. The CDR3 loop reads CASRPTGYNSPLHF. The CDR3 coding sequence is TGTGCCAGCAGACCAACAGGGTATAATTCACCCCTCCACTTT.

The chain employs TRBV29-1 and TRBJ1-5; D uncertain. CDR3 size: 14 residues. Germline-derived CDR1 and CDR2 are SQVTM and ANQGSEA. Trimming left V 6 bases short and J 3 bases short, with 15 bases between. CDR3 bases: TGCAGCGTGTCCGAGGCTGGTAACAATCAGCCCCAGCATTTT. Its translation: CSVSEAGNNQPQHF.

The chain couples TRBV5-6 to TRBJ1-5; D is undetermined. Trimming stripped 0 bases from V and 5 bases from J, with 6 bases between. This CDR3 is 13 amino acids long. Germline CDR1 and CDR2: SGHDT and YYEEEE. In nucleotides, the CDR3 is TGTGCCAGCAGCTTGGCCCCGGATCAGCCCCAGCATTTT. It is translated as CASSLAPDQPQHF.

The CDR3 here is CASSRTPGGDTEAFF. Written as DNA, the CDR3 is TGTGCCAGCAGCCGAACCCCCGGTGGGGACACTGAAGCTTTCTTT. This sequence joins TRBV6-6 and TRBJ1-1; D gene uncertain. CDR3 length equals 15 residues. The V gene's germline CDR1 is MNHNY and CDR2 SVGAGI (reference sequence). The V end lost 6 bases, the J end lost 3 bases, and 17 bases lay between the germline ends.

The CDR3: CASSGLGRFYGYTF. DNA of the CDR3: TGTGCCAGCAGTGGATTGGGCCGATTCTATGGCTACACCTTC. This chain joins TRBV2 and TRBJ1-2; D is ambiguous. The V end was cut by 4 bases, the J end by 4 bases, with 13 bases between. This CDR3 is built from 14 residues. Germline CDR1 reads SNHLY; CDR2 reads FYNNEI.

V usage is TRBV5-6 and J usage is TRBJ2-7; D gene uncertain. Per the germline V gene, CDR1 is SGHDT and CDR2 is YYEEEE. This CDR3 has 12 residues. V lost 4 bases and J lost 5, with 10 bases in between. The CDR3 loop reads CASSIAEHEQYF. The DNA of the CDR3 is TGTGCCAGCAGCATCGCCGAGCACGAGCAGTACTTC. Full variable domain (missing parts from reference TRBV5-6 and TRBJ2-7): DAGVTQSPTHLIKTRGQQVTLRCSPKSGHDTVSWYQQALGQGPQFIFQYYEEEERQRGNFPDRFSGHQFPNYSSELNVNALLLGDSALYLCASSIAEHEQYFGPGTRLTVT.

The chain has TRBV5-6 and TRBJ2-7; D perhaps matches TRBD2 (6 bases). CDR3 size: 16 residues. CDR1 is SGHDT, CDR2 YYEEEE, per germline. Between the trimmed V and J ends, which lost 1 base and 3 bases, there was a span of 17 bases. The CDR3 sequence is CASSLWGSGLYYEQYF. CDR3 nucleotides: TGTGCCAGCAGCTTGTGGGGGTCGGGACTGTACTACGAGCAGTACTTC.

The chain employs TRBV4-3 and TRBJ2-2; unclear D gene. V was shortened by 4 bases and J by 6 bases, with 18 bases between the two germline ends. CDR1 is LGHNA, CDR2 YSLEER, per germline. The CDR3 extends over 16 amino acids. For the CDR3, the DNA is TGCGCCAGCAGCCGAAGAGGAAGGGCCAAGCCCGGGGAGCTGTTTTTT. The encoded protein is CASSRRGRAKPGELFF.

J is TRBJ2-2 and V is TRBV19; D remains ambiguous. The CDR3 has 14 amino acids. The V gene lost 3 bases and the J gene lost 8 bases, with 13 bases spanning the gap. CDR1 and CDR2 from the germline V gene are LNHDA and SQIVND (reference sequence). CDR3 in amino acids: CASSILYLGGELFF. The CDR3 DNA follows: TGTGCCAGTAGTATTCTGTATCTAGGGGGGGAGCTGTTTTTT.

J is TRBJ2-5 and V is TRBV5-1, with D unclear. This CDR3 is built from 13 residues. CDR1 SGHRS and CDR2 YFSETQ come from the germline V gene. The ends were cut back, 1 base at V and 5 bases at J, with 9 bases in the middle. The CDR3 bases are TGCGCCAGCAGCTTGAGGGTTGGGGAGACCCAGTACTTC. As protein: CASSLRVGETQYF.

V and J are TRBV7-2 and TRBJ1-4, with D maybe TRBD1 (6 bases). The germline V and J ends were trimmed by 5 bases and 5 bases, with 12 bases remaining between them. The V gene's germline CDR1 is SGHTA and CDR2 FQGNSA. The CDR3 contains 14 residues. The CDR3, as DNA: TGTGCCAGCAGCCTGGGGGGGGGCAATGAAAAACTGTTTTTT. Protein product: CASSLGGGNEKLFF.

The chain carries TRBV27 and TRBJ1-5; a weak D match, TRBD1 (5 bases). Trimming removed 0 bases at V and 0 bases at J, with 15 bases between. The CDR3 consists of 18 residues. Germline assignment: CDR1 MNHEY and CDR2 SMNVEV (reference sequence). CDR3 sequence reads: CASSLSGPDSYSNQPQHF. The DNA for the CDR3 is TGTGCCAGCAGTTTATCGGGGCCCGATAGTTATAGCAATCAGCCCCAGCATTTT.

The V and J genes are TRBV13 and TRBJ1-4; D may be TRBD1 (5 bases). The CDR3 consists of 15 residues. V lost 3 bases, J lost 1 base, and 9 bases lay in between. Germline V lookup: CDR1 PRHDT, CDR2 FYEKMQ (reference sequence). As DNA, the CDR3 is TGTGCCAGCAGCTTGCGGGACCAAACTAATGAAAAACTGTTTTTT. Its translation: CASSLRDQTNEKLFF.

As DNA, the CDR3 is TGTGCCAGCTCACCCTTGAACACTGAAGCTTTCTTT. Amino acids: CASSPLNTEAFF. The gene calls are TRBV18 and TRBJ1-1; D unresolved. Trimming pared 3 bases from V and 0 bases from J, leaving 2 bases between. Germline V gives CDR1 KGHSH, CDR2 LQKENI. The CDR3 covers 12 residues.

The rearrangement links TRBV29-1 to TRBJ2-3; D ambiguous. The CDR3 has 12 residues. Trimming took 3 bases from V and 2 from J, leaving 6 bases between them. The germline V gene encodes CDR1 SQVTM and CDR2 ANQGSEA. Here the CDR3 reads CSVEGITDTQYF. CDR3 DNA sequence: TGCAGCGTTGAGGGGATCACAGATACGCAGTATTTT.

The count of this clone is one. This chain links TRBV28 with TRBJ2-3; maybe TRBD2 (7 bases). Germline V CDR1 and CDR2: MDHEN, SYDVKM. This CDR3 comprises 15 residues. V was clipped by 5 bases and J by 0 bases, with 12 bases between them. In DNA, the CDR3 is TGTGCCAGCAGTGCGGGGGCCACTAGCACAGATACGCAGTATTTT. The encoded protein is CASSAGATSTDTQYF.

By share, this clone counts as medium-sized. The chain has TRBV27 and TRBJ2-5; TRBD2 matches at 9 bases. The CDR3 covers 14 residues. Germline assignment: CDR1 MNHEY and CDR2 SMNVEV (reference sequence). V dropped 6 bases and J dropped 5; count of bases not matched to a gene: 7. The CDR3 bases are TGTGCCAGCAGCCTTAGCGGGGGATTGGAGACCCAGTACTTC. Amino acids: CASSLSGGLETQYF.

The CDR3 nucleotides read TGCGCCAGCAGCCCCTGGGGCAGACTGAACACTGAAGCTTTCTTT. Its translation is CASSPWGRLNTEAFF. The rearrangement joins TRBV5-1 to TRBJ1-1, with a possible D match to TRBD1 (5 bases). This CDR3 has 15 residues. Trimming removed 4 bases at V and 0 bases at J, with 13 bases between. Germline V lookup: CDR1 SGHRS, CDR2 YFSETQ.

The V and J genes are TRBV10-1 and TRBJ1-3; weak D call: TRBD1 (5 bases). Trimming pared 5 bases from V and 0 bases from J, leaving 8 bases between. This CDR3 spans 14 amino acids. The germline V gene has CDR1 WNHNN and CDR2 SYGVQD (reference sequence). The DNA of the CDR3 is TGCGCCAGCAGTCGGACACCCTCTGGAAACACCATATATTTT. Its protein is CASSRTPSGNTIYF.

The V call is TRBV7-8, the J call TRBJ2-3; the D is unclear. With 1 base removed from V and 2 bases from J, the gap between germline ends came to 7 bases. Germline loops: CDR1 SGHVS, CDR2 FQNEAQ. The CDR3 consists of 14 residues. The CDR3 here is CASSLVYNTDTQYF. The CDR3 nucleotides read TGTGCCAGCAGCTTAGTTTACAACACAGATACGCAGTATTTT.

This clone was seen once. This rearrangement joins TRBV11-2 to TRBJ2-2, with 7 bases lining up with TRBD1. The junction had 0 bases not matched to a gene; V was cut back by 4 bases and J by 1 base. The CDR3 is made up of 14 amino acids. The germline gives CDR1 SGHAT, CDR2 FQNNGV. In DNA, the CDR3 is TGTGCCAGCAGCTGGGACAGGAACACCGGGGAGCTGTTTTTT. Translating gives CASSWDRNTGELFF.

This clone has only a few counts. The V gene is TRBV9, the J gene TRBJ2-1; D possibly corresponds to TRBD1 (6 bases). The CDR3 length is 15 residues. V shed 1 base and J shed 1 base, with 9 bases lying between them. The germline gives CDR1 SGDLS, CDR2 YYNGEE. CDR3 sequence reads: CASSVQGQSYNEQFF. Written as DNA, the CDR3 is TGTGCCAGCAGCGTACAGGGGCAGTCCTACAATGAGCAGTTCTTC.